This TCR beta chain was profiled in a study of blood T cell repertoires in COVID-19. Study background: The United States, Italy and Spain were the sources of the acute and convalescent COVID-19 samples.

Data came from immunoSEQ multiplex PCR; TCRdb stores just in-frame clones and leaves some out. This sample yields a few hundred thousand clones, of which approximately 88% are seen a single time; roughly 0.96% belongs to the top ten. The TCR originated in a middle-aged woman who had recovered from COVID-19. The sample comprised peripheral blood.

CDR3 nucleotides: TGCGCCAGCAGCTTGGACAACAATGAGCAGTTCTTC. Protein: CASSLDNNEQFF. V and J are TRBV5-1 and TRBJ2-1, with D unresolved. V was clipped by 0 bases and J by 5 bases, with 3 bases between them. The CDR3 has 12 amino acids. From germline, CDR1 is SGHRS and CDR2 YFSETQ. Based on the CDR3 plus reference TRBV5-1 and TRBJ2-1, the full variable domain is KAGVTQTPRYLIKTRGQQVTLSCSPISGHRSVSWYQQTPGQGLQFLFEYFSETQRNKGNFPGRFSGRQFSNSRSEMNVSTLELGDSALYLCASSLDNNEQFFGPGTRLTVL.